One and the same sample provided the 18 T cell receptor beta chains below, sequenced in a study of T cell repertoires in cytomegalovirus infection. TCRdb itself ran the reads through MiXCR, one entry per CDR3 protein. The sample has some 130,000 distinct CDR3 sequences, 32% seen once. Their cognate antigens are unknown. The sequencing used CD8+ T cells from cultured PBMCs, collected from culture after CMV antigen stimulation. These receptors originate from a human donor in good health (CMV status not recorded). Some clones in this sample may be carry-over from other donors' samples.

The CDR3 region is CASTPGHSGNTIYF. CDR3 in DNA: TGTGCCAGCACCCCGGGGCACTCTGGAAACACCATATATTTT. The chain employs TRBV12-3 or TRBV12-4 and TRBJ1-3, with D possibly TRBD1 on 5 matching bases. V dropped 7 bases and J dropped 0 bases, with 10 bases sitting between them. The length of the CDR3 is 14 residues.

This clonotype occurred a few times. The chain employs TRBV6-6 and TRBJ2-7; TRBD2 agrees at 9 bases. V was clipped by 10 bases and J by 0 bases; unmatched bases: 13. This CDR3 has 16 amino acids. CDR1 and CDR2 (germline): MNHNY, SVGAGI (reference sequence). In DNA form, the CDR3 reads TGTGCCACCGGCCCTAGCGGGGCCAGCCCCTCCTACGAGCAGTACTTC. Its translation: CATGPSGASPSYEQYF.

V and J are TRBV5-1 and TRBJ2-7, with D maybe TRBD2 (6 bases). The CDR3 contains 15 residues. V was shortened by 7 bases and J by 3 bases, with 20 bases between the two germline ends. Germline V CDR1 and CDR2: SGHRS, YFSETQ. In DNA form, the CDR3 reads TGCGCCAGCTCCGATGACACGGAGGGGTACTACGAGCAGTACTTC. Residues: CASSDDTEGYYEQYF.

This clonotype was seen a few times. The chain combines TRBV12-3 or TRBV12-4 with TRBJ2-7, with a tentative D call TRBD2 (5 bases). The CDR3 extends over 11 amino acids. Trimming left V 3 bases short and J 9 bases short, with 9 bases between. CDR3 in amino acids: CASSFSSGQYF. As DNA, the CDR3 is TGTGCCAGCAGTTTTTCCAGCGGGCAGTACTTC.

With respect to this clonotype: The junction shows a germline mismatch at one end, possibly a read error. The rearrangement uses TRBV5-3 and TRBJ1-5, with D perhaps TRBD1 (5 bases). TRBV5-3 is an ORF for which the function is uncertain. The CDR3 has 16 amino acids. CDR3 sequence reads: CASSLYGGTGNQPQHF. The CDR3 region has the DNA TGTGCCAGCAGCTTGTATGGGGGTACAGGCAATCAGCCCCAGCATTTT.

A few counts support this clonotype. The CDR3 DNA reads TGCGCCAGCAGCCCCTCACTCCTGTGGAGGCGCGCCACTGTTGAAAAACTGTTTTTT. Its translation: CASSPSLLWRRATVEKLFF. The chain carries TRBV4-1 and TRBJ1-4; D ambiguous. The CDR3 runs to 19 residues. CDR1 is MGHRA and CDR2 is YSYEKL in the germline V gene. V shed 4 bases and J shed 7 bases, with 28 bases lying between them.

This rearrangement joins TRBV7-8 to TRBJ2-7, with TRBD2 matching 11 bases. J lost 7 bases, V lost 6 bases, and 8 bases had no gene match. This CDR3 contains 14 residues. Germline-derived CDR1 and CDR2 are SGHVS and FQNEAQ. DNA for the CDR3: TGTGCCAGCAGGCTTAGCGGGGGGGCAAGAGAGCAGTACTTC. Protein: CASRLSGGAREQYF.

The rearrangement links TRBV23-1 to TRBJ1-2; unclear D gene. TRBV23-1 is recorded as an ORF, its role being uncertain. This CDR3 spans 14 amino acids. V dropped 4 bases and J dropped 8 bases, with 17 bases sitting between them. The CDR3 region is CASSRPGRYGGYTF. Here the CDR3 DNA reads TGCGCCAGCAGTCGCCCTGGGCGTTACGGGGGCTACACCTTC.

This clonotype has a count of ten or more. CDR3 DNA: TGTGCCAGCAGTTTAAGGGAGGGATACGGTCCTGAAGCTTTCTTT. Amino acids: CASSLREGYGPEAFF. The chain recombines TRBV12-3 or TRBV12-4 with TRBJ1-1; no firm D call. The V end lost 2 bases, the J end lost 6 bases, and 16 bases lay between the germline ends. This CDR3 contains 15 residues.

The chain links TRBV7-8 to TRBJ2-7, with TRBD2 matching over 7 bases. The CDR3 runs to 14 residues. The trim removed 7 bases at V and 1 base at J, leaving 7 bases unmatched. From germline, CDR1 is SGHVS and CDR2 FQNEAQ. As DNA, the CDR3 is TGTGCCAGCACCGGTGGGGGGGGGTCCTACGAGCAGTACTTC. Its translation: CASTGGGGSYEQYF. The full variable domain, completed using reference TRBV7-8 and TRBJ2-7, is GAGVSQSPRYKVAKRGQDVALRCDPISGHVSLFWYQQALGQGPEFLTYFQNEAQLDKSGLPSDRFFAERPEGSVSTLKIQRTQQEDSAVYLCASTGGGGSYEQYFGPGTRLTVT.

The J gene is TRBJ1-5, the V gene TRBV19; the match to TRBD1 covers 8 bases. Germline assignment: CDR1 LNHDA and CDR2 SQIVND (reference sequence). CDR3 length: 13 amino acids. The V gene end was trimmed by 3 bases and the J gene end by 7 bases; junction bases not matched to a gene: 2. The CDR3 reads CASSMRDRQPQHF. CDR3 DNA sequence: TGTGCCAGTAGTATGCGGGACAGGCAGCCCCAGCATTTT. The variable domain in full, completed from reference TRBV19 and TRBJ1-5, reads DGGITQSPKYLFRKEGQNVTLSCEQNLNHDAMYWYRQDPGQGLRLIYYSQIVNDFQKGDIAEGYSVSREKKESFPLTVTSAQKNPTAFYLCASSMRDRQPQHFGDGTRLSIL.

V and J are TRBV11-1 and TRBJ2-4, with TRBD1 as a possible D gene (6 bases). There are 17 residues in the CDR3. Deletions cut 2 bases from V and 3 bases from J, with 17 bases between. Germline-derived CDR1 and CDR2 are SGHAT and FQDESV (reference sequence). CDR3 loop: CASSLWGQNLVKNIQYF. CDR3 sequence (DNA): TGTGCCAGCAGCTTATGGGGGCAAAATTTAGTCAAAAACATTCAGTACTTC.

This clonotype was detected a few times. The chain joins TRBV12-3 or TRBV12-4 to TRBJ1-2, with 9 bases identical to TRBD1. The trim removed 6 bases at V and 1 base at J, leaving 6 bases unmatched. The CDR3 has 15 amino acids. CDR3 in DNA: TGTGCCAGCAGCCCCGGGACAGGGATTAACTATGGCTACACCTTC. This sequence encodes CASSPGTGINYGYTF.

This clonotype was picked up many times. J is TRBJ2-1 and V is TRBV5-4, with 13 bases aligning to TRBD2. From germline, CDR1 is SGHNT and CDR2 YYREEE (reference sequence). The CDR3 has 15 residues. The V and J ends lost 4 bases and 8 bases, in that order; junction bases with no gene match: 6. The DNA for the CDR3 is TGTGCCAGCAGCCCGGGGACTAGCGGGGTCGATGAGCAGTTCTTC. Protein: CASSPGTSGVDEQFF.

This clonotype has at least ten counts. V and J are TRBV12-3 or TRBV12-4 and TRBJ2-1; D may correspond to TRBD1 or TRBD2 (6 bases each). The V end lost 11 bases, the J end lost 10 bases, and 15 bases lay between the germline ends. This CDR3 contains 11 residues. CDR3 nucleotide sequence: TGTGCCTCCATCCAAGGGGGGGAGCAGTTCTTC. Its translation is CASIQGGEQFF.

V and J are TRBV10-3 and TRBJ1-6; perhaps TRBD1 as D (6 bases). CDR1 is ENHRY, CDR2 SYGVKD, per germline. The CDR3 extends over 17 amino acids. Deletions cut 2 bases from V and 0 bases from J, with 11 bases between. The CDR3 sequence: CAISERDTSSYNSPLHF. CDR3 DNA: TGTGCCATCAGTGAGCGGGACACGAGCTCCTATAATTCACCCCTCCACTTT.

The V gene is TRBV11-3, the J gene TRBJ2-7; 10 bases agree with TRBD1. The trim removed 8 bases at V and 0 bases at J, leaving 16 bases unmatched. CDR1 is SGHNT, CDR2 YENEEA, per germline. This CDR3 has 18 amino acids. The CDR3 reads CASGIEGQGKGRSYEQYF. The CDR3 DNA follows: TGTGCCAGCGGCATCGAGGGACAGGGGAAGGGCCGCTCCTACGAGCAGTACTTC.

This clonotype occurred many times. This chain links TRBV5-4 with TRBJ2-7, with TRBD1 matching over 9 bases. The CDR3 totals 15 residues. The V gene end was trimmed by 0 bases and the J gene end by 6 bases; junction bases not matched to a gene: 7. Germline V CDR1 and CDR2: SGHNT, YYREEE (reference sequence). The chain's CDR3 is CASSLAGQGIREQYF. The CDR3 DNA follows: TGTGCCAGCAGCTTGGCGGGACAGGGTATACGCGAGCAGTACTTC.